The rows below give T cell receptor beta chains drawn from one sample of a study of beta chain features in type 1 diabetes. This table comes from immunoSEQ multiplex PCR, and its TCRdb copy is limited to in-frame clones, with some not included. The data contain hundreds of thousands of clones, roughly an eighth of them singletons. Sequencing used naive CD4+ T cells from blood. The receptors stem from a woman aged 18-29 years in good health. Both conserved end residues are part of each CDR3. A D gene is named only where the DNA matches it firmly. Not every row has a clone size; where given, it reads once, few, many or a size class.

>NA|TRBJ2-3|TRBV7-2|NA
TGTGCCAGCAGCTTACTCTTCGGCACAGATACGCAGTATTTT
CASSLLFGTDTQYF
>NA|TRBJ2-5|TRBV9|NA
TGTGCCAGCAGCCCTCAGTGGGAAGAGACCCAGTACTTC
CASSPQWEETQYF
>NA|TRBJ2-3|TRBV27|few
TGTGCCAGCAGTTCTCTTCGGGGCCAACAGCCAGATACGCAGTATTTT
CASSSLRGQQPDTQYF
>NA|TRBJ2-7|TRBV29-1|few
TGCAGCGTTGGACGGCTGCGAGACTCCTACGAGCAGTACTTC
CSVGRLRDSYEQYF
>NA|TRBJ1-5|TRBV27|few
TGTGCCAGCAGTTTATTGGGTCAGGGCTCTCAGCCCCAGCATTTT
CASSLLGQGSQPQHF
>NA|TRBJ2-3|TRBV2|few
TGTGCCAGCGGAGGGGGACCAGATACGCAGTATTTT
CASGGGPDTQYF
>NA|TRBJ1-4|TRBV4-1|few
TGCGCCAGCAGCCAAGTACTGGGCAATGAAAAACTGTTTTTT
CASSQVLGNEKLFF
>TRBD2|TRBJ2-3|TRBV2|few
TGTGCCAGCGGTGGCGGGAGGGCCGGTGATACGCAGTATTTT
CASGGGRAGDTQYF
>TRBD2|TRBJ2-7|TRBV5-6|NA
TGTGCCAGCAGCACCCCCCGGACTAGCGGCTACGAGCAGTACTTC
CASSTPRTSGYEQYF
>NA|TRBJ1-2|TRBV4-1|NA
TGCGCCAGCAGCCAGCCAGGGCAGGGGCGAGGCTACACCTTC
CASSQPGQGRGYTF
>TRBD1|TRBJ2-5|TRBV15|NA
TGTGCCACGCAGCGGCGGGACAGGGGGCCGGAGACCCAGTACTTC
CATQRRDRGPETQYF
>NA|TRBJ2-1|TRBV7-2|few
TGTGCCAGCAAAAAGGCTAGCTCCTACAATGAGCAGTTCTTC
CASKKASSYNEQFF
>NA|TRBJ2-3|TRBV29-1|many
TGCAGCGTTGTAAGAACGGGGCTCACAGATACGCAGTATTTT
CSVVRTGLTDTQYF
>TRBD2|TRBJ2-1|TRBV30|few
TGTGCCTGGAGGGTACGACTAGCCGGTGAGCAGTTCTTC
CAWRVRLAGEQFF
>NA|TRBJ1-1|TRBV4-3|few
TGCGCCAGCAGCCAAGCCGGGGAAGGGAACACTGAAGCTTTCTTT
CASSQAGEGNTEAFF
>NA|TRBJ2-4|TRBV28|few
TGTGCCAGCAGTTTCTTACCCCCCAAAAACATTCAGTACTTC
CASSFLPPKNIQYF
>NA|TRBJ1-2|TRBV7-9|NA
TGTGCCAGCAGCTTCTTACAGGGAGACTACACCTTC
CASSFLQGDYTF
>TRBD1|TRBJ2-7|TRBV7-2|NA
TGTGCCAGCAGCGGAGACAGGGGCTACGAGCAGTACTTC
CASSGDRGYEQYF
>TRBD2|TRBJ2-1|TRBV6-1|NA
TGTGCCAGCAGTGAAGGCCTGCTAGCGGGAGCTCGGGATGAGCAGTTCTTC
CASSEGLLAGARDEQFF
>NA|TRBJ1-1|TRBV6-5|few
TGTGCCAGCAGTAAAGACAAGGGGGAGGCTTTCTTT
CASSKDKGEAFF
>NA|TRBJ2-5|TRBV7-9|NA
TGTGCCAGCAGCTTAGTCCCGGGGCGCACGGAGACCCAGTACTTC
CASSLVPGRTETQYF
>NA|TRBJ2-4|TRBV7-9|few
TGTGCCAGCAGCGAGGACACCCTAGCCAAAAACATTCAGTACTTC
CASSEDTLAKNIQYF
>NA|TRBJ2-5|TRBV7-9|NA
TGTGCCAGCAGCTTAGCAGGGGCGAGGGAGACCCAGTACTTC
CASSLAGARETQYF
>TRBD2|TRBJ2-3|TRBV7-9|few
TGTGCCAGCAGCAGTAGCGGGGGCCCCAGAGATACGCAGTATTTT
CASSSSGGPRDTQYF
>TRBD1|TRBJ2-2|TRBV4-3|NA
TGCGCCAGCAGCCAGCATCCGTGGCAGGGGGCGACCGGGGAGCTGTTTTTT
CASSQHPWQGATGELFF
>TRBD1|TRBJ2-7|TRBV9|NA
TGTGCCAGCAGCCCAAGGACAGGGATCTACGAGCAGTACTTC
CASSPRTGIYEQYF
>TRBD2|TRBJ2-5|TRBV6-5|few
TGTGCCAGCAGCCACGCGGGGGGCGAGACCCAGTACTTC
CASSHAGGETQYF
>NA|TRBJ1-5|TRBV15|NA
TGTGCCACCAGCAGCCGGCAGGGTGGCAATCAGCCCCAGCATTTT
CATSSRQGGNQPQHF
>NA|TRBJ2-2|TRBV5-4|few
TGTGCCAGCAGCCGGGACACCGCTACCTCGTATAACACCGGGGAGCTGTTTTTT
CASSRDTATSYNTGELFF
>NA|TRBJ1-2|TRBV27|NA
TGTGCCAGCAGCCCCCGGGAGAACTATGGCTACACCTTC
CASSPRENYGYTF
>NA|TRBJ1-1|TRBV29-1|many
TGCAGCGTCGCGGACAGCTTGAACACTGAAGCTTTCTTT
CSVADSLNTEAFF
>TRBD1|TRBJ1-2|TRBV14|few
TGTGCCAGCAGCCAAGACCGGGACAGTCATGGCTACACCTTC
CASSQDRDSHGYTF
>NA|TRBJ2-1|TRBV2|few
TGTGCCAGCAAGAATGGGGCCTACAATGAGCAGTTCTTC
CASKNGAYNEQFF
>TRBD2|TRBJ2-1|TRBV7-2|NA
TGTGCCAGCAGTAGACTAGCGGGAGTTGATGAGCAGTTCTTC
CASSRLAGVDEQFF
>TRBD2|TRBJ2-1|TRBV19|NA
TGTGCCAGTAGTATAGCGGGAGGGGGTGGCAATGAGCAGTTCTTC
CASSIAGGGGNEQFF
>NA|TRBJ1-1|TRBV7-3|few
TGTGCCAGCAGCTTCTCTGTGGACACTGAAGCTTTCTTT
CASSFSVDTEAFF
>TRBD1|TRBJ2-5|TRBV7-8|NA
TGTGCCAGCAGCTACCTGGGACAGGGGAAAGAGACCCAGTACTTC
CASSYLGQGKETQYF
>TRBD1|TRBJ2-5|TRBV14|few
TGTGCCAGCAGCCAAGATGGACAGGGGGGAATTCGGACCCAGTACTTC
CASSQDGQGGIRTQYF
>TRBD1|TRBJ1-1|TRBV29-1|few
TGCAGCGGTTACAGGGGAGGTGCCACTGAAGCTTTCTTT
CSGYRGGATEAFF
>NA|TRBJ1-1|TRBV2|few
TGTGCCAGCAGTTCCCGGGGGCCTGAAGCTTTCTTT
CASSSRGPEAFF
>TRBD2|TRBJ2-5|TRBV7-2|few
TGTGCCAGCAGCCCCCGACTAGCGGGGCCCCTCGGGACCCAGTACTTC
CASSPRLAGPLGTQYF
>TRBD1|TRBJ2-2|TRBV9|NA
TGTGCCAGCAGCGTAGCCCCGGGACAGGCGAACCGGGAGCTGTTTTTT
CASSVAPGQANRELFF
>NA|TRBJ1-1|TRBV21-1|few
TGTGCCAGCAGCCCCCCCGGGGGTGGGACTGAAGCTTTCTTT
CASSPPGGGTEAFF
>NA|TRBJ2-1|TRBV2|few
TGTGCCAGCAACATTATCGGTCGAGAAGAGTTCTTC
CASNIIGREEFF
>TRBD1|TRBJ1-4|TRBV29-1|NA
TGCAGCGTCGCACAGGGGGTGGGAGAAAAACTGTTTTTT
CSVAQGVGEKLFF
>NA|TRBJ1-2|TRBV29-1|NA
TGCAGCGTCGTCACCCAGGGGCGAGGGGACTTTGGCTACACCTTC
CSVVTQGRGDFGYTF
>TRBD2|TRBJ2-3|TRBV30|few
TGTGCCTGGAGTGTACCGGGAGGAAGCACAGATACGCAGTATTTT
CAWSVPGGSTDTQYF
>NA|TRBJ1-3|TRBV7-9|few
TGTGCCAGCAGCTTATTCCGGGACTCTGGAAACACCATATATTTT
CASSLFRDSGNTIYF
>NA|TRBJ1-1|TRBV19|NA
TGTGCCAGTAGTCAGGGTGGCGTGGGTGCTGAAGCTTTCTTT
CASSQGGVGAEAFF
>TRBD1|TRBJ1-6|TRBV4-1|NA
TGCGCCAGCAGCCAAGAAGTGCGAACAGGGGGGAATTCACCCCTCCACTTT
CASSQEVRTGGNSPLHF
>NA|TRBJ1-1|TRBV10-3|NA
TGTGCCATCAGTGAGTCGAGGGTCCCCACTGAAGCTTTCTTT
CAISESRVPTEAFF
>NA|TRBJ2-3|TRBV7-3|few
TGTGCCAGCAGCTTATCCCAGGCGGCAGATACGCAGTATTTT
CASSLSQAADTQYF
>NA|TRBJ1-1|TRBV29-1|NA
TGCAGCGTGACCACCGGGATAGAAACTGAAGCTTTCTTT
CSVTTGIETEAFF
>NA|TRBJ2-1|TRBV20-1|few
TGCAGTGCTAGTTTCGGCAATGAGCAGTTCTTC
CSASFGNEQFF
>NA|TRBJ2-5|TRBV7-2|NA
TGTGCCAGCACCCCTCGGGCGGTAATCCAAGAGACCCAGTACTTC
CASTPRAVIQETQYF